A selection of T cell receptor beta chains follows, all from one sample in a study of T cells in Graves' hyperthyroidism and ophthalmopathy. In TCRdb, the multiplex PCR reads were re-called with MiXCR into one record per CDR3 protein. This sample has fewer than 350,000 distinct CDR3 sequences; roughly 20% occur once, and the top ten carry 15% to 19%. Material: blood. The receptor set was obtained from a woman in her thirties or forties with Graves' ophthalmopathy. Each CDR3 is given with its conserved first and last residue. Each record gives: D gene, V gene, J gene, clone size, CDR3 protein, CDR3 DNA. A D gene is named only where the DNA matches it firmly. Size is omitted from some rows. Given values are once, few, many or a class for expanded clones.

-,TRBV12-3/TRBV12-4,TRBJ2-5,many,CASSRTRRSETQYF,TGTGCCAGCAGTAGAACTAGAAGAAGTGAGACCCAGTACTTC
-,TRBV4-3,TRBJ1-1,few,CASSQDAGENTEAFF,TGCGCCAGCAGCCAAGATGCCGGGGAGAACACTGAAGCTTTCTTT
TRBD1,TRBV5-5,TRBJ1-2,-,CASRRTGFDNYGYTF,TGTGCCAGCAGGAGGACAGGGTTCGATAACTATGGCTACACCTTC
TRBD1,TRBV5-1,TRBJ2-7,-,CASSYAGQEYEQYF,TGCGCCAGCAGTTATGCGGGACAGGAGTACGAGCAGTACTTC
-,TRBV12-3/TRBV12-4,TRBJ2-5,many,CASSLSGGRQETQYF,TGTGCCAGCAGCCTATCCGGAGGGCGCCAAGAGACCCAGTACTTC
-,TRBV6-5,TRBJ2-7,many,CASGYGDKRYEQYF,TGTGCCAGCGGTTACGGGGACAAGCGCTACGAGCAGTACTTC
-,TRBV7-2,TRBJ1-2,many,CASSANYGYTF,TGTGCCAGCAGCGCAAACTATGGCTACACCTTC
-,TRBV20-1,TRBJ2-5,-,CSAGMVIQETQYF,TGCAGTGCCGGGATGGTTATCCAAGAGACCCAGTACTTC
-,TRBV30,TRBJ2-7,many,CAWIDYTGKTYEQYF,TGTGCCTGGATTGATTACACCGGGAAAACCTACGAGCAGTACTTC
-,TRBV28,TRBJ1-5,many,CASSLIQSNQPQHF,TGTGCCAGCAGTTTAATACAAAGCAATCAGCCCCAGCATTTT
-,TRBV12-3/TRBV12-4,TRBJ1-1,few,CASSLVKGSTEAFF,TGTGCCAGCAGTTTAGTAAAGGGGTCCACTGAAGCTTTCTTT
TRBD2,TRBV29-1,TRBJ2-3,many,CSVIPGLARTDTQYF,TGCAGCGTGATTCCGGGACTAGCGCGAACAGATACGCAGTATTTT
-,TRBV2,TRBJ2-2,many,CASSRGVGELFF,TGTGCCAGCAGCAGGGGTGTCGGGGAGCTGTTTTTT
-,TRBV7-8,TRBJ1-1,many,CASSLTQDTEAFF,TGTGCCAGCAGCTTAACACAGGACACTGAAGCTTTCTTT
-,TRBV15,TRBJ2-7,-,CATSRDLGVSSSYEQSF,TGTGCCACCAGCAGAGATCTGGGCGTCAGTTCATCCTACGAGCAGTCCTTC
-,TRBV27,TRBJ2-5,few,CASSLSLSRETQYF,TGTGCCAGCAGTTTATCTCTTAGCCGAGAGACCCAGTACTTC
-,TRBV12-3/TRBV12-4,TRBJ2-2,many,CASSPPSVELFF,TGTGCCAGCAGTCCCCCCTCCGTGGAGCTGTTTTTT
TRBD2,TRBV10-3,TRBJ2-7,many,CAISAWGGRESYEQYF,TGTGCCATCAGTGCTTGGGGAGGGCGGGAGTCTTACGAGCAGTACTTC
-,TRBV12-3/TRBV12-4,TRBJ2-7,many,CASMKVVDSYEQYF,TGTGCCAGCATGAAAGTGGTCGACAGTTACGAGCAGTACTTC
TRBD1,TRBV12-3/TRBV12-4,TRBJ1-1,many,CASSRQGALGGAEAFF,TGTGCCAGCAGTAGACAGGGGGCCCTGGGAGGGGCTGAAGCTTTCTTT
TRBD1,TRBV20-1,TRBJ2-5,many,CSPRTGSRETQYF,TGCAGCCCCCGGACAGGGTCGCGAGAGACCCAGTACTTC
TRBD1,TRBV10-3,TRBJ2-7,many,CAISAGQGAGEQYF,TGTGCCATCAGTGCAGGACAGGGGGCTGGAGAGCAGTACTTC
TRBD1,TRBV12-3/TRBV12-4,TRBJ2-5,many,CASRPGGAGETQYF,TGTGCCAGCAGGCCAGGGGGCGCGGGGGAGACCCAGTACTTC
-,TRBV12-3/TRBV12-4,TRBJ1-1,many,CASSYHTEAFF,TGTGCCAGCAGTTACCATACTGAAGCTTTCTTT